The clone carrying this T cell receptor beta chain showed up just once. What it recognizes is unknown. The CDR3 runs to 15 residues. CDR1 MNHEY and CDR2 SMNVEV come from the germline V gene (reference sequence). Trimming stripped 0 bases from V and 2 bases from J, with 7 bases between. This sample stems from a study of CD8 T cell repertoires and HIV-1 epitope variants. Measured with immunoSEQ multiplex PCR; TCRdb has only the in-frame clones, and not every one. The sample contains 3,000 to 3,500 clones, over 65% of which appear only once. This clonotype was obtained from a male donor with HIV. Sequenced material: cultured CD8+ T cells derived from PBMCs. The genes are TRBV27 and TRBJ2-2; D call uncertain. CDR3 in amino acids: CASSLSGSNTGELFF. The CDR3 bases are TGTGCCAGCAGTTTATCCGGCAGCAACACCGGGGAGCTGTTTTTT.